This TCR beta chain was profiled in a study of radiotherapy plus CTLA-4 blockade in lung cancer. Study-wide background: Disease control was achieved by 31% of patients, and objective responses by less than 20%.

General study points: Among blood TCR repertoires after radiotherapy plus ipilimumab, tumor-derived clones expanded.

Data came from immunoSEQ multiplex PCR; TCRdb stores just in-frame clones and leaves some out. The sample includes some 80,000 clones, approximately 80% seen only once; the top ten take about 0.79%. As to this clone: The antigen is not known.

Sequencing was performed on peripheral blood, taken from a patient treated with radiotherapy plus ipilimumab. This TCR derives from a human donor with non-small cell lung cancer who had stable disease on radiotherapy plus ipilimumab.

This chain's CDR3 is CASSEGQSPPYEQYF. The CDR3 DNA follows: TGTGCCAGCAGCGAAGGACAGTCCCCACCCTACGAGCAGTACTTC. The V gene is TRBV5-8, the J gene TRBJ2-7; the D gene is possibly TRBD1 (6 bases). Germline lookup yields CDR1 SGHTS and CDR2 YDEGEE. This CDR3 region has 15 residues. Trimming pared 4 bases from V and 2 bases from J, leaving 16 bases between. The complete variable domain, with remaining parts taken from reference TRBV5-8 and TRBJ2-7, reads EAGVTQSPTHLIKTRGQQATLRCSPISGHTSVYWYQQALGLGLQFLLWYDEGEERNRGNFPPRFSGRQFPNYSSELNVNALELEDSALYLCASSEGQSPPYEQYFGPGTRLTVT.